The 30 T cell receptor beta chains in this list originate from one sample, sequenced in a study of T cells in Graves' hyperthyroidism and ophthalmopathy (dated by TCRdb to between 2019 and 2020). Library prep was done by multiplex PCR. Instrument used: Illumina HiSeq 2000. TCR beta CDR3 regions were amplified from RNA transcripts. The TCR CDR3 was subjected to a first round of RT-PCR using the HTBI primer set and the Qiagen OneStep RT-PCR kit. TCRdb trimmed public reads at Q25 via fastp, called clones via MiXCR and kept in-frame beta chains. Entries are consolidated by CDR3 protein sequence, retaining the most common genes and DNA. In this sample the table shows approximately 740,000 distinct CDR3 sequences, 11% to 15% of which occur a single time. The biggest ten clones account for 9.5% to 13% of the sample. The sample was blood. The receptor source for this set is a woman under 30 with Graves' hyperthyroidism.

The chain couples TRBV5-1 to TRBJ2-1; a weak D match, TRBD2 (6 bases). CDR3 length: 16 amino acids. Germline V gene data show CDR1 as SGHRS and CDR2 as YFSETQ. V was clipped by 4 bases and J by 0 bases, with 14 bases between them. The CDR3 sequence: CASSQEGLSSYNEQFF. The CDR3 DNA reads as TGCGCCAGCAGCCAGGAGGGGTTGAGCTCCTACAATGAGCAGTTCTTC.

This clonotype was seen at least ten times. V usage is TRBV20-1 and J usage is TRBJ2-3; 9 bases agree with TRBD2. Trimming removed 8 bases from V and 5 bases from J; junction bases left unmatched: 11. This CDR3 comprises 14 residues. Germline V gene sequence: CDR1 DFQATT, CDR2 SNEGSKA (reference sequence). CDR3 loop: CSTLAGGRGDTQYF. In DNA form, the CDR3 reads TGCAGTACCCTAGCCGGCGGGAGGGGAGATACGCAGTATTTT.

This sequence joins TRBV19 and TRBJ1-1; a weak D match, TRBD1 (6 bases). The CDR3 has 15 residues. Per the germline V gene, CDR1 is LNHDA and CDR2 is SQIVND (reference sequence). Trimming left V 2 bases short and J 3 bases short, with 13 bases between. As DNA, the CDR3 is TGTGCCAGTAGTATACGGCAGGGGATGCACACTGAAGCTTTCTTT. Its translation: CASSIRQGMHTEAFF.

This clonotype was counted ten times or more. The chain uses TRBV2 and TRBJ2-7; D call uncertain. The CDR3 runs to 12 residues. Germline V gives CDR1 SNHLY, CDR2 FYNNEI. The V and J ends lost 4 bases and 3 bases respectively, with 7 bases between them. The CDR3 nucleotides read TGTGCCAGCAGTGCAGACGGCTACGAGCAGTACTTC. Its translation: CASSADGYEQYF.

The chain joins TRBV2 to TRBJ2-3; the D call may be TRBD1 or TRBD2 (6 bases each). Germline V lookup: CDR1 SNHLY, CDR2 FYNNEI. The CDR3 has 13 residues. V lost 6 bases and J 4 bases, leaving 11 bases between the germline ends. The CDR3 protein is CASRGGIADTQYF. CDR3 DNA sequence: TGTGCCAGCAGAGGGGGGATTGCAGATACGCAGTATTTT. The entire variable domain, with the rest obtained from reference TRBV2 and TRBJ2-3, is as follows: EPEVTQTPSHQVTQMGQEVILRCVPISNHLYFYWYRQILGQKVEFLVSFYNNEISEKSEIFDDQFSVERPDGSNFTLKIRSTKLEDSAMYFCASRGGIADTQYFGPGTRLTVL.

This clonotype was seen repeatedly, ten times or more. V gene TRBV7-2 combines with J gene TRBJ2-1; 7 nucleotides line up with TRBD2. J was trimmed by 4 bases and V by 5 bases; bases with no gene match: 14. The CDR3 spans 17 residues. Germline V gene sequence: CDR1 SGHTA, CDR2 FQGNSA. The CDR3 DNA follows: TGTGCCAGCAGCCGCCGCCTAGCGGATGTTGTTTACAATGAGCAGTTCTTC. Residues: CASSRRLADVVYNEQFF.

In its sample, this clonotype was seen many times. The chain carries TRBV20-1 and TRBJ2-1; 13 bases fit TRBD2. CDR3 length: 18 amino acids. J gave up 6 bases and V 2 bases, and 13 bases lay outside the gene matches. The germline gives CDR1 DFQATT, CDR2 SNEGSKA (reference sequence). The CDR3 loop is CSARPRLAGGRGGNEQFF. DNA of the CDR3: TGCAGTGCTAGACCCCGACTAGCGGGAGGACGGGGGGGCAATGAGCAGTTCTTC.

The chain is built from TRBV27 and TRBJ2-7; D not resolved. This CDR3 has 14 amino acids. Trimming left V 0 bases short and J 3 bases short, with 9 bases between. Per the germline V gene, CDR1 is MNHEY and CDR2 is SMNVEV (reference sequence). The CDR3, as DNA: TGTGCCAGCAGTTTATCCCCAGAGTTCTACGAGCAGTACTTC. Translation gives CASSLSPEFYEQYF.

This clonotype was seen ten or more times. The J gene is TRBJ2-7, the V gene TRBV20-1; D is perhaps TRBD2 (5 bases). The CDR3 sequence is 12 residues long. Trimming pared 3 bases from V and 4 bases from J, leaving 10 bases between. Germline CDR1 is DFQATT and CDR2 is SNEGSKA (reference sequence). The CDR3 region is CSASRTQYEQYF. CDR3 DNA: TGCAGTGCTAGCCGGACTCAATACGAGCAGTACTTC.

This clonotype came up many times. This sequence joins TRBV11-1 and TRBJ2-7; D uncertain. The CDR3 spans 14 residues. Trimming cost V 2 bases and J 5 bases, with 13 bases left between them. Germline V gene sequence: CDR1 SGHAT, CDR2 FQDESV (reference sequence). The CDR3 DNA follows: TGTGCCAGCAGCTTATGGGTGAACGGGCACGAGCAGTACTTC. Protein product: CASSLWVNGHEQYF.

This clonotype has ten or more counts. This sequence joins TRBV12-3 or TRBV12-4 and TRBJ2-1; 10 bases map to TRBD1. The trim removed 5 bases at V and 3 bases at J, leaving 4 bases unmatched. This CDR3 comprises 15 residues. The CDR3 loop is CASSRQGAIYNEQFF. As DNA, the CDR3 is TGTGCCAGCAGTAGACAGGGGGCCATCTACAATGAGCAGTTCTTC.

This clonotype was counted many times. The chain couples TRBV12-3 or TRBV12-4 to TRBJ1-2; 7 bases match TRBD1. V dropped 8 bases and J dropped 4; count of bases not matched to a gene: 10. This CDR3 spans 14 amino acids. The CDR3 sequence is CASGVQGSRYGYTF. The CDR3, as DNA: TGTGCCAGCGGGGTACAGGGGTCGCGCTATGGCTACACCTTC.

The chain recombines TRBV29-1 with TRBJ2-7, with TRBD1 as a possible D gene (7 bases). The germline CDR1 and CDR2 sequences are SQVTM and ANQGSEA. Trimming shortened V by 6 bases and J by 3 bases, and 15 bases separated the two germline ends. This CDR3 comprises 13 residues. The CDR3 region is CSVTRGAGYEQYF. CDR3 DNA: TGCAGCGTAACCAGGGGGGCAGGCTACGAGCAGTACTTC.

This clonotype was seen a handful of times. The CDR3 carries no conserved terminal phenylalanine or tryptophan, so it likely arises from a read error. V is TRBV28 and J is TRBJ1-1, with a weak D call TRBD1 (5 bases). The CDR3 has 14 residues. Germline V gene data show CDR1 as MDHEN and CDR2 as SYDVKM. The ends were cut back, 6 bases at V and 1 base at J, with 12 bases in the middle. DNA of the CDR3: TGTGCCAGCAGGCGGGGGGGAAGGAACACTGAAGCTTTCCTT. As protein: CASRRGGRNTEAFL.

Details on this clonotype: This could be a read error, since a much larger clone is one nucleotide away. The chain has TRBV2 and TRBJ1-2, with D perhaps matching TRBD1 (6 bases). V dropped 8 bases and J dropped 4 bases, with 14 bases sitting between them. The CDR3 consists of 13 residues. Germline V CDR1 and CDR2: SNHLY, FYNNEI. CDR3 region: CASGTDSVYGYTF. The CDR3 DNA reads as TGTGCCAGCGGAACGGACAGCGTCTATGGCTACACCTTC.

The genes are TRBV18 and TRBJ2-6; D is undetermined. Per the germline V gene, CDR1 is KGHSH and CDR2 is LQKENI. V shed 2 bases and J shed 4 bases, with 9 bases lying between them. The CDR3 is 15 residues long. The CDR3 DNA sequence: TGTGCCAGCTCACCAACCAATACAGGGGCCAACGTCCTGACTTTC. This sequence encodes CASSPTNTGANVLTF.

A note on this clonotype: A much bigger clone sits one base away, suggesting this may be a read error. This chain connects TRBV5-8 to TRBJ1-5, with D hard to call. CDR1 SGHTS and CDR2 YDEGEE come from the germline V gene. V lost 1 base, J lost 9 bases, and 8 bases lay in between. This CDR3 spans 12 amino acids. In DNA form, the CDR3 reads TGTGCCAGCAGCTTGATCTATCGGCCCCAGCATTTT. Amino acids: CASSLIYRPQHF.

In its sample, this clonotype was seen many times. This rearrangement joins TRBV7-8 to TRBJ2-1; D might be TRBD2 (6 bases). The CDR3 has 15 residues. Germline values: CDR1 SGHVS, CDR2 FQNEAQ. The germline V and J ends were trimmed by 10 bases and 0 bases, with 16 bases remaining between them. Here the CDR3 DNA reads TGTGCCATACGCTCTGGCGGGGACTCCTACAATGAGCAGTTCTTC. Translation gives CAIRSGGDSYNEQFF.

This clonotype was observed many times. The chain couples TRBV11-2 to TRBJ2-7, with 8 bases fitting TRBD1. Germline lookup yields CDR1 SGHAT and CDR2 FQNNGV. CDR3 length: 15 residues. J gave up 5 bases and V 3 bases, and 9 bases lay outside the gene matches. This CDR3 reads CASSFRTGFVNEQYF. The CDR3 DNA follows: TGTGCCAGCAGCTTCAGGACAGGGTTTGTGAACGAGCAGTACTTC.

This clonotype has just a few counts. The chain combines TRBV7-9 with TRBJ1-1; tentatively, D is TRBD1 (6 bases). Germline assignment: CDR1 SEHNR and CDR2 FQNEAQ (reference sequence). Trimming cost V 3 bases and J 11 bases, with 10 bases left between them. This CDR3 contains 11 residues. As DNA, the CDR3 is TGTGCCAGCAGCTTCGGGGACATGGCTTTCTTT. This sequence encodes CASSFGDMAFF.

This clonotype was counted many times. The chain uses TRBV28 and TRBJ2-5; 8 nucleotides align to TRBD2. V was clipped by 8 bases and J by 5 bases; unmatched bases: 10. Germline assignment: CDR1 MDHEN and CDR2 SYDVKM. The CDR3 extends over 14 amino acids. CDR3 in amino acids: CASLGAGAPETQYF. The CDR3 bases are TGTGCCAGCTTAGGAGCGGGAGCACCCGAGACCCAGTACTTC.

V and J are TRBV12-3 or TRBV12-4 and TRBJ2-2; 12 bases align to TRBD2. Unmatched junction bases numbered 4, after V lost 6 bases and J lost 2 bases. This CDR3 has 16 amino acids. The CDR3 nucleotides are TGTGCCAGCAGGAGAGGACTAGCGGGAAACACCGGGGAGCTGTTTTTT. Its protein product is CASRRGLAGNTGELFF.

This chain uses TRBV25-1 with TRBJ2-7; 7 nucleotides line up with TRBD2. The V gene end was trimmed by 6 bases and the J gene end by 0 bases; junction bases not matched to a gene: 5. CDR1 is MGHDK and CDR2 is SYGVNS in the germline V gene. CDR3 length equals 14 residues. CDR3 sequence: CASRERGSSYEQYF. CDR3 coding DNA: TGTGCCAGCAGAGAGCGGGGAAGCTCCTACGAGCAGTACTTC.

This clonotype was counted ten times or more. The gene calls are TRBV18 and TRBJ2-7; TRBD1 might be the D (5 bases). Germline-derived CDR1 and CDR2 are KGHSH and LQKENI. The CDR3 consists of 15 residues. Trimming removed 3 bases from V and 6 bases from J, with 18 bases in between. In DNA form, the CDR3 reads TGTGCCAGCTCACCGACGCCGAGCAGGGTGAGCGAGCAGTACTTC. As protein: CASSPTPSRVSEQYF.

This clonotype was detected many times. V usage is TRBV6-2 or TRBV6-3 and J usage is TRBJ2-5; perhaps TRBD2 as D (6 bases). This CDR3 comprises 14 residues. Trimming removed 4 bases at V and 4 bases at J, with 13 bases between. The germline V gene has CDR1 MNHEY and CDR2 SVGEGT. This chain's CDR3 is CASSLTTGAETQYF. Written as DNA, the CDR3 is TGTGCCAGCAGTTTGACTACGGGAGCAGAGACCCAGTACTTC.

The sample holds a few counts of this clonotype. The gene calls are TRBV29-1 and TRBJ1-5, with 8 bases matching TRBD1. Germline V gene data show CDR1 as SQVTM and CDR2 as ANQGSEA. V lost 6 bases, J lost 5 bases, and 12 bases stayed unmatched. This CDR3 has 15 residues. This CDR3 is CSVGTGGNGDQPQHF. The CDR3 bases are TGCAGCGTGGGAACAGGGGGAAATGGTGATCAGCCCCAGCATTTT. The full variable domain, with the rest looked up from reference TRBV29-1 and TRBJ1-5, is SAVISQKPSRDICQRGTSLTIQCQVDSQVTMMFWYRQQPGQSLTLIATANQGSEATYESGFVIDKFPISRPNLTFSTLTVSNMSPEDSSIYLCSVGTGGNGDQPQHFGDGTRLSIL.

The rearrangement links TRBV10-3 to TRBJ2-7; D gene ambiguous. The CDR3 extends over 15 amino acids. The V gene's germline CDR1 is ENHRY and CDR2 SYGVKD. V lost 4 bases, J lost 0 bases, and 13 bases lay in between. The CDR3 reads CAISVYRWISYEQYF. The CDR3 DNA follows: TGTGCCATCAGTGTTTACAGATGGATCTCCTACGAGCAGTACTTC.

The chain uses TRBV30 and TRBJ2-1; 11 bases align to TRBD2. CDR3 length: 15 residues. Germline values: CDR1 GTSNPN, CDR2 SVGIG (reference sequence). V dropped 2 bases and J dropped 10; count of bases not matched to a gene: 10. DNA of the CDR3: TGTGCCTGGAGTCTGGGTAGCGGGAGGGCCCAAGAGCAGTTCTTC. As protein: CAWSLGSGRAQEQFF.

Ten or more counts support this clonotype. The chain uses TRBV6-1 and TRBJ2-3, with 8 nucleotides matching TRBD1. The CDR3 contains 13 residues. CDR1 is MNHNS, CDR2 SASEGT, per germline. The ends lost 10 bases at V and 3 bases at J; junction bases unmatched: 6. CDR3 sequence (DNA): TGTGCCACCCTGACAGGGGAAACAGATACGCAGTATTTT. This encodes CATLTGETDTQYF.

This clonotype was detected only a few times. CDR3 nucleotides: TGTGCCTCTCACCCCGCCATGCTGGGCACTGAAGCTTTCTTT. Its translation is CASHPAMLGTEAFF. The V and J genes are TRBV6-2 or TRBV6-3 and TRBJ1-1, with D unclear. The ends were cut back, 11 bases at V and 4 bases at J, with 20 bases in the middle. This CDR3 region has 14 residues. Germline-derived CDR1 and CDR2 are MNHEY and SVGEGT.